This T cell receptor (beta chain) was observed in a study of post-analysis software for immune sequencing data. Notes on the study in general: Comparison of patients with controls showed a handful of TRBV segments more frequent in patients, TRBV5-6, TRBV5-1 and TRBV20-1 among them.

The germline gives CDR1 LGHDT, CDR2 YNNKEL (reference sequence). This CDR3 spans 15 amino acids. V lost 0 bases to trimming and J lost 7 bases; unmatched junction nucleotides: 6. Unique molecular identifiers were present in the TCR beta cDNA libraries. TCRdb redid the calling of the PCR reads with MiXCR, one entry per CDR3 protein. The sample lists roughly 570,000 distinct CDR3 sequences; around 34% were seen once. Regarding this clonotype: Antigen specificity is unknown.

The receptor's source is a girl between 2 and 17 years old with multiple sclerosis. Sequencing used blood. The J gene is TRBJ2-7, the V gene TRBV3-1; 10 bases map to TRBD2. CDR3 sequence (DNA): TGTGCCAGCAGCCAAGAGCTAGCGGGGGTTAGGGAGCAGTACTTC. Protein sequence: CASSQELAGVREQYF.